Shown below are 11 T cell receptor beta chains from a single sample sequenced in a study of T cells expressing NK-cell markers (dated by TCRdb to the early 2020s). The library came from 5' RACE. Sequencing relied on an Illumina HiSeq 2000. TCRdb reprocessed the reads, and each CDR3 protein sequence is entered once, without DNA. This sample's table has entries for fewer than 550,000 distinct CDR3 sequences. Over 1.1% of the sample belongs to the ten largest clones. Sequences were obtained from blood T cells: a sorted CD56 or NKG2C T cell subset, CD4+ or CD8+ T cells, or bulk PBMC T cells (not recorded which). These receptors were taken from a woman between 45 and 65 years old in good health. Donor details come from another sample of the same person, matched by shared clones.

The chain carries TRBV5-1 and TRBJ2-5; TCRdb designates TRBD1, a call that cannot be tested without DNA. The CDR3 is made up of 15 amino acids. Germline V lookup: CDR1 SGHRS, CDR2 YFSETQ. CDR3 residues: CASSPLIRGRETQYF.

The chain combines TRBV4-1 with TRBJ1-4; TCRdb's D gene call, TRBD1, goes unchecked for lack of DNA. Looked up from germline, CDR1 is MGHRA and CDR2 is YSYEKL. The CDR3 sequence is 15 residues long. CDR3 protein: CASSRLTGANEKLFF.

This chain connects TRBV6-5 to TRBJ2-3; TCRdb's D gene call, TRBD2, goes unchecked for lack of DNA. Germline values: CDR1 MNHEY, CDR2 SVGAGI. CDR3 length equals 15 residues. The CDR3 protein is CASSYRSPTFDTQYF.

CDR3 sequence: CASSLSGLTAVNQPQHF. This sequence joins TRBV28 and TRBJ1-5. This CDR3 is built from 17 residues. The V gene's germline CDR1 is MDHEN and CDR2 SYDVKM.

CDR3 sequence: CSARFLQQETQYF. This chain uses TRBV20-1 with TRBJ2-5. The CDR3 covers 13 residues. The germline CDR1 and CDR2 sequences are DFQATT and SNEGSKA (reference sequence).

This chain uses TRBV9 with TRBJ2-3; the TCRdb call, TRBD1, lacks DNA for checking. This CDR3 has 17 residues. Germline values: CDR1 SGDLS, CDR2 YYNGEE. This CDR3 reads CASSVDWSASSTDTQYF.

This chain joins TRBV24-1 and TRBJ2-5; TCRdb calls TRBD1, which cannot be checked without DNA. CDR1 and CDR2 (germline): KGHDR, SFDVKD. This CDR3 region has 17 residues. CDR3 region: CATSDLGQGWDQETQYF.

The V and J genes are TRBV5-1 and TRBJ2-2; TCRdb lists TRBD1, though no DNA is available to test this call. The CDR3 totals 15 residues. Germline CDR1 is SGHRS and CDR2 is YFSETQ. CDR3 sequence: CASSISQGYTGELFF.

V usage is TRBV29-1 and J usage is TRBJ2-1; with no DNA, the TCRdb D assignment of TRBD1 cannot be verified. CDR3 size: 18 residues. Germline CDR1 reads SQVTM; CDR2 reads ANQGSEA. Here the CDR3 reads CSVGAFEGSPPGYNEQFF.

The chain combines TRBV6-5 with TRBJ1-4. The CDR3 extends over 14 amino acids. CDR1 and CDR2 from the germline V gene are MNHEY and SVGAGI. CDR3 protein: CASSYAGYNEKLFF.

V and J are TRBV15 and TRBJ2-7; the TCRdb D gene call, TRBD2, has no DNA to confirm it. The CDR3 extends over 13 amino acids. Germline CDR1 LNHNV, CDR2 YYDKDF (reference sequence). CDR3 protein: CATHSGRAYEQYF.